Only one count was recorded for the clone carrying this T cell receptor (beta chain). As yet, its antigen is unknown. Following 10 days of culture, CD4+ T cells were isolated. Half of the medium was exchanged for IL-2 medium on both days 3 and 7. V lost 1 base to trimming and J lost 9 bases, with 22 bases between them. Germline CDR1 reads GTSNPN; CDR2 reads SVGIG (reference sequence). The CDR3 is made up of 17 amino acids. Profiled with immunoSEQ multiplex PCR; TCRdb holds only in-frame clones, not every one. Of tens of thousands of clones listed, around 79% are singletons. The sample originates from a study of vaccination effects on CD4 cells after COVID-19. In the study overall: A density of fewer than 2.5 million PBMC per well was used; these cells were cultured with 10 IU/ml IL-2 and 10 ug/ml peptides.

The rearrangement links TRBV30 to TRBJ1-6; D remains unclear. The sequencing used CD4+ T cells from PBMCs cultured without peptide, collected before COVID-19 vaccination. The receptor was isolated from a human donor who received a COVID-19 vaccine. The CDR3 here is CAWSGGPGSGWGSPLHF. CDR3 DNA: TGTGCCTGGAGTGGGGGTCCGGGCTCCGGCTGGGGTTCACCCCTCCACTTT.